Sequencing of this TCR beta chain was carried out in a study of T-cell reconstitution after alpha-beta-depleted transplantation in children. Study-level findings and limits: Surviving recipient T cells and intrathymic progenitors accounted for some patients' high TCRbeta diversity at day 60.

Researchers prepared the TCRbeta library using unique molecular identifiers, the study reports. One entry per CDR3 protein, called by TCRdb with MiXCR from the PCR reads. The sample comprises 700,000 to 950,000 distinct CDR3 sequences, under 20% of which are singletons, and just under 5% rests with the top ten. This clonotype has a count of ten or more. No antigen is known for it. Germline CDR1 and CDR2: ENHRY and SYGVKD. Trimming at V came to 5 bases and at J to 1 base, leaving 5 bases not matched to a gene. This CDR3 comprises 16 residues. The V call is TRBV10-3, the J call TRBJ2-1; TRBD2 agrees at 10 bases. This TCR derives from a male patient under 18 who had a stem cell transplant for acute lymphoblastic leukemia, so the T cells may come from the graft donor. The sample was PBMCs, mostly from graft donor cells, taken 360 days after TCRalphabeta/CD19-depleted stem cell transplant. The CDR3 DNA follows: TGTGCCATCAGTCATAGGACTAGCGGTTCCTACAATGAGCAGTTCTTC. Translation gives CAISHRTSGSYNEQFF.